The 8 T cell receptor beta chains below come from one sample, sequenced in a study of blood T cell repertoires in COVID-19. Sequenced by immunoSEQ multiplex PCR; TCRdb stores in-frame clones only, minus some. The table lists 400,000 or so clones, approximately 90% of them singletons. Sequenced input: peripheral blood. The receptors derive from a man in his late teens or twenties with COVID-19, enrolled during active disease.

The gene calls are TRBV24-1 and TRBJ2-3; 14 bases are a match to TRBD2. The V gene end was trimmed by 0 bases and the J gene end by 7 bases; junction bases not matched to a gene: 5. This CDR3 has 17 residues. Per the germline V gene, CDR1 is KGHDR and CDR2 is SFDVKD. CDR3 nucleotide sequence: TGTGCCACCAGTGATTTGGGGACTAGCGGGAGTATTCATACGCAGTATTTT. Amino acids: CATSDLGTSGSIHTQYF.

The chain has TRBV19 and TRBJ2-7; 10 bases map to TRBD2. The ends lost 6 bases at V and 2 bases at J; junction bases unmatched: 7. The germline V gene encodes CDR1 LNHDA and CDR2 SQIVND (reference sequence). This CDR3 has 15 amino acids. DNA of the CDR3: TGTGCCAGTAGCCCAAGCGGGAGGGGGACCTACGAGCAGTACTTC. Translation gives CASSPSGRGTYEQYF.

The chain employs TRBV5-1 and TRBJ2-3, with 7 nucleotides matching TRBD2. CDR3 length equals 15 residues. Germline V gives CDR1 SGHRS, CDR2 YFSETQ. V shed 5 bases and J 6 bases; nucleotides not matched to a gene: 12. The CDR3 sequence: CASSSVGGGFDTQYF. The CDR3 DNA follows: TGCGCCAGCAGTTCGGTCGGCGGGGGTTTCGATACGCAGTATTTT.

The chain couples TRBV5-1 to TRBJ2-7, with 13 nucleotides matching TRBD2. Trimming took 4 bases from V and 2 from J; bases not matched to a gene: 9. This CDR3 is built from 17 residues. Germline V gives CDR1 SGHRS, CDR2 YFSETQ. CDR3 protein: CASSLGLAGTKPYEQYF. In DNA, the CDR3 is TGCGCCAGCAGCCTGGGACTAGCGGGAACAAAACCCTACGAGCAGTACTTC. Based on the CDR3 plus reference TRBV5-1 and TRBJ2-7, the full variable domain is KAGVTQTPRYLIKTRGQQVTLSCSPISGHRSVSWYQQTPGQGLQFLFEYFSETQRNKGNFPGRFSGRQFSNSRSEMNVSTLELGDSALYLCASSLGLAGTKPYEQYFGPGTRLTVT.

A single count supports this clone. This sequence joins TRBV6-6 and TRBJ2-4, with 7 bases lining up with TRBD1. Germline CDR1 reads MNHNY; CDR2 reads SVGAGI (reference sequence). The CDR3 runs to 14 residues. V was clipped by 5 bases and J by 1 base; unmatched bases: 2. The CDR3 loop reads CASSPQGAKNIQYF. CDR3 DNA sequence: TGTGCCAGCAGTCCACAGGGGGCCAAAAACATTCAGTACTTC.

A single count supports this clone. This chain uses TRBV12-5 with TRBJ2-3; D call uncertain. The length of the CDR3 is 12 residues. Germline V gene lookup returns CDR1 LGHNT and CDR2 FRNRAP. V was shortened by 8 bases and J by 1 base, with 7 bases between the two germline ends. The CDR3 DNA is TGTGCTAGTTGCCGGGGCACAGATACGCAGTATTTT. This sequence encodes CASCRGTDTQYF.

The CDR3, as DNA: TGTGCCTGGAGTGTAGGCCCAGCGTCGGAGACCCAGTACTTC. Its translation is CAWSVGPASETQYF. The chain employs TRBV30 and TRBJ2-5; D not certain. The V and J ends lost 0 bases and 5 bases respectively, with 13 bases between them. There are 14 residues in the CDR3. Germline V gene data show CDR1 as GTSNPN and CDR2 as SVGIG (reference sequence).

V gene TRBV19 combines with J gene TRBJ2-3; 11 bases match TRBD2. The CDR3 is made up of 14 amino acids. Per the germline V gene, CDR1 is LNHDA and CDR2 is SQIVND (reference sequence). V gave up 7 bases and J gave up 5 bases; unmatched junction bases: 5. CDR3 sequence reads: CASKRTSGLDTQYF. The CDR3 coding sequence is TGTGCCAGTAAGAGGACTAGCGGGCTAGATACGCAGTATTTT.